This TCR beta chain was sequenced during a study of regulatory T cells in long-lasting Graves disease. The germline CDR1 and CDR2 sequences are DFQATT and SNEGSKA (reference sequence). V dropped 5 bases and J dropped 4; count of bases not matched to a gene: 6. There are 13 residues in the CDR3. HTBI primers from iRepertoire and Arm-PCR of CDR3 regions yielded the TCR beta libraries. TCRdb called the multiplex PCR reads again in MiXCR, with one record for every CDR3 protein. The sample contains some 600,000 distinct CDR3 sequences, about 16% of which appear only once. The sample holds a few counts of this clonotype. Time point indicated: newly diagnosed GD, antithyroid drugs for less than 3 months. The TCR library was prepared using RNA isolated from PBMCs. These same data were also listed under a study on T cells in Graves' hyperthyroidism and ophthalmopathy. That paper states: Ophthalmopathy was separated from stable hyperthyroidism by a 13 V-J model.

This receptor was obtained from a man younger than 35 with Graves disease. Specimen: peripheral blood mononuclear cells (PBMCs), collected at new diagnosis, from a patient treated with antithyroid drugs. This chain links TRBV20-1 with TRBJ2-5; 8 bases map to TRBD1. CDR3 DNA sequence: TGCAGTGCTGGACAGGGAGTCTCAGAGACCCAGTACTTC. Protein sequence: CSAGQGVSETQYF.